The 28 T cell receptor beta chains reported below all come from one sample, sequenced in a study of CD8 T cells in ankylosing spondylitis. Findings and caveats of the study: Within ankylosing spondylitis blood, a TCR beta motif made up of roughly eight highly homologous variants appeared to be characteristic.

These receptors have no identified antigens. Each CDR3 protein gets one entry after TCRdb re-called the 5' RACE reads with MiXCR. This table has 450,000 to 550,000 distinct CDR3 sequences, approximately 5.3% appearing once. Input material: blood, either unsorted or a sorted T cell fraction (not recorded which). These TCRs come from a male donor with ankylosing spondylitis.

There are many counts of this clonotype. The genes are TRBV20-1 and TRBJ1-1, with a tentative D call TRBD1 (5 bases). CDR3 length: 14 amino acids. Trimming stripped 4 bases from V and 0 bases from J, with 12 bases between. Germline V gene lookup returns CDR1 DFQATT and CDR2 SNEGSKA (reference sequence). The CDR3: CSATGRALNTEAFF. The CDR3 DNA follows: TGCAGTGCTACCGGCAGGGCCCTGAACACTGAAGCTTTCTTT.

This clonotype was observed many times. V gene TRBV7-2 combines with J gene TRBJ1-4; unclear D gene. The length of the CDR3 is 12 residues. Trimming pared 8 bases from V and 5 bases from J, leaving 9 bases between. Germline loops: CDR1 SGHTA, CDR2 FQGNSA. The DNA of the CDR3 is TGTGCCAGCCGAGAACCAAATGAAAAACTGTTTTTT. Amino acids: CASREPNEKLFF.

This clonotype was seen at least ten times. Here the CDR3 reads CASRSGQQSYNEQFF. CDR3 coding DNA: TGTGCCAGCAGGTCGGGACAACAATCCTACAATGAGCAGTTCTTC. V is TRBV6-1 and J is TRBJ2-1; weak D call: TRBD1 (6 bases). V was pared by 6 bases and J by 1 base, with 13 bases between. Per the germline V gene, CDR1 is MNHNS and CDR2 is SASEGT. CDR3 length: 15 amino acids.

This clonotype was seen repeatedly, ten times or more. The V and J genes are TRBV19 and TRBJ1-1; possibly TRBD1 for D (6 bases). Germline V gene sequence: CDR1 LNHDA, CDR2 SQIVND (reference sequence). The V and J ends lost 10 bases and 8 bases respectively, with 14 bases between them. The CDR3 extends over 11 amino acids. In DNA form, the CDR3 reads TGTGCCATAAATACTGACAGGGAAGCTTTCTTT. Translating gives CAINTDREAFF. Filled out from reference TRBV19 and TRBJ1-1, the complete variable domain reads DGGITQSPKYLFRKEGQNVTLSCEQNLNHDAMYWYRQDPGQGLRLIYYSQIVNDFQKGDIAEGYSVSREKKESFPLTVTSAQKNPTAFYLCAINTDREAFFGQGTRLTVV.

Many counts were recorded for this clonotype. The CDR3 DNA reads TGCGCCAGCAGCTCGGGATTGACTACCACAGATACGCAGTATTTT. This gives the protein CASSSGLTTTDTQYF. The genes are TRBV5-1 and TRBJ2-3; D is perhaps TRBD2 (5 bases). The CDR3 covers 15 residues. Germline CDR1 SGHRS, CDR2 YFSETQ. V lost 3 bases, J lost 2 bases, and 13 bases lay in between.

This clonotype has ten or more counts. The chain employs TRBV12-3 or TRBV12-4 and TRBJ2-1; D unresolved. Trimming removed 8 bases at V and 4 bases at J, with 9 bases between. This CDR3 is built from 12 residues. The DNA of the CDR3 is TGTGCCAGCCGCTCGCTGTACAATGAGCAGTTCTTC. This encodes CASRSLYNEQFF.

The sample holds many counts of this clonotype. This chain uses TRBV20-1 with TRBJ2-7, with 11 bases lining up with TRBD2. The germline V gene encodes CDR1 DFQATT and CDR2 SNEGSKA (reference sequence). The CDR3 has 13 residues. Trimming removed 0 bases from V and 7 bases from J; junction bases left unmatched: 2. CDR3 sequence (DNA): TGCAGTGCTAGAGATTGGACTAGCGGGGAGCAGTACTTC. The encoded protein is CSARDWTSGEQYF.

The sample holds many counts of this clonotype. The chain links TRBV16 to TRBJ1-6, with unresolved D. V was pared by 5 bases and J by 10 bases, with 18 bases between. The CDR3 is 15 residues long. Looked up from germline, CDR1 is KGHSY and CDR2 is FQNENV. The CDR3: CASSSGGVLASPLHF. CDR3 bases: TGTGCCAGCAGCTCCGGTGGGGTTCTAGCATCACCCCTCCACTTT.

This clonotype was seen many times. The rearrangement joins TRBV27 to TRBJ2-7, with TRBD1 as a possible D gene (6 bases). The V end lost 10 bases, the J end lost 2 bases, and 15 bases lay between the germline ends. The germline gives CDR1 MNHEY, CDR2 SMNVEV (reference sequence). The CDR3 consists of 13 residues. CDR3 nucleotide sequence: TGTGCCACCTCACAGGGATTCCCCTACGAGCAGTACTTC. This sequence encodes CATSQGFPYEQYF.

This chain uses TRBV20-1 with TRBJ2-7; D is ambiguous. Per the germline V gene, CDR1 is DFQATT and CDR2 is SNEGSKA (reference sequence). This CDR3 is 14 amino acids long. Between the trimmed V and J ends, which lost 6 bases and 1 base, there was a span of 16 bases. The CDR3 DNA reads TGCAGTGCAGAAGACCCGGCCCGATCCTACGAGCAGTACTTC. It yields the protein CSAEDPARSYEQYF.

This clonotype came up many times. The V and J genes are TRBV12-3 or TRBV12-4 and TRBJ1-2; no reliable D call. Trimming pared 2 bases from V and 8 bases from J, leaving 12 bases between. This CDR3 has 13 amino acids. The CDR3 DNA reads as TGTGCCAGCAGTTTAAGTGGGTTTCCCGGCTACACCTTC. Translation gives CASSLSGFPGYTF.

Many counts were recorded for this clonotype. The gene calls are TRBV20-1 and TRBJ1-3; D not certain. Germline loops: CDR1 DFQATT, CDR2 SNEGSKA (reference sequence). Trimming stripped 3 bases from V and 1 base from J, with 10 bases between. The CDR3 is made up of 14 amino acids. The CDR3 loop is CSASLGFSGNTIYF. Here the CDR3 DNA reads TGCAGTGCTAGTTTGGGTTTTTCTGGAAACACCATATATTTT.

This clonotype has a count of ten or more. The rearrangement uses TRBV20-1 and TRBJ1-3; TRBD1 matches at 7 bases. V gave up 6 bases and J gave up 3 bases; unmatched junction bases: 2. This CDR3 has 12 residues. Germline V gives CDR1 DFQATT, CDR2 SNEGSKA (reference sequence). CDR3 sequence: CSAQGDGNTIYF. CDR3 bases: TGCAGTGCCCAGGGGGATGGAAACACCATATATTTT.

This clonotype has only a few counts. CDR3 in DNA: TGCAGTGCTAGAGGGACAGGTCGGGGAATTACTGAAGCTTTCTTT. Translation: CSARGTGRGITEAFF. The chain uses TRBV20-1 and TRBJ1-1; 7 bases line up with TRBD1. Looked up from germline, CDR1 is DFQATT and CDR2 is SNEGSKA (reference sequence). This CDR3 is built from 15 residues. V was pared by 1 base and J by 5 bases, with 10 bases of the junction left unmatched.

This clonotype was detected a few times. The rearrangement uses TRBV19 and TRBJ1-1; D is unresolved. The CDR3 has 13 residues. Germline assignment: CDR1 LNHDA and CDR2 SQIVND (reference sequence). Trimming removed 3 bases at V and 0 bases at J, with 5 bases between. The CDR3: CASSISVNTEAFF. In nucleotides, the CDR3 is TGTGCCAGTAGTATCTCGGTGAACACTGAAGCTTTCTTT.

The DNA for the CDR3 is TGTGCCAGCTCACCACTAGCGGGGGCGAACAATGAGCAGTTCTTC. Translated: CASSPLAGANNEQFF. This chain uses TRBV18 with TRBJ2-1, with 9 bases fitting TRBD2. The germline gives CDR1 KGHSH, CDR2 LQKENI. With 1 base clipped from V and 5 bases from J, the junction kept 3 bases outside the gene matches. This CDR3 has 15 residues.

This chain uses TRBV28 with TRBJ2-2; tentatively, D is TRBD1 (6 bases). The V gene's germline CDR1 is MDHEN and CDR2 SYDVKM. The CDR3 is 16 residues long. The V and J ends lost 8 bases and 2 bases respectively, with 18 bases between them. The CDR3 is CASGGQSFLNTGELFF. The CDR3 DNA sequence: TGTGCCAGCGGGGGCCAATCCTTCCTCAACACCGGGGAGCTGTTTTTT.

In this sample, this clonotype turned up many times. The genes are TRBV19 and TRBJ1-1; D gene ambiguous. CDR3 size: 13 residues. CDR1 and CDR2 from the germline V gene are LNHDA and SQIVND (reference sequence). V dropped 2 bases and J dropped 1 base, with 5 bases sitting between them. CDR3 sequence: CASSINKNTEAFF. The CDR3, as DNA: TGTGCCAGTAGTATAAACAAGAACACTGAAGCTTTCTTT.

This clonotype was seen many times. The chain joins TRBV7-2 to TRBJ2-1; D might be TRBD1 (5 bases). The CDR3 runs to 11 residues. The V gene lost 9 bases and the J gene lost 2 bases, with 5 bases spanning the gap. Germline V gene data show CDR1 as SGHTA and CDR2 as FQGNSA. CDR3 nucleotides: TGTGCCAGAGGGGCCTACAATGAGCAGTTCTTC. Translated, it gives CARGAYNEQFF. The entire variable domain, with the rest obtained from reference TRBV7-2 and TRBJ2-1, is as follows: GAGVSQSPSNKVTEKGKDVELRCDPISGHTALYWYRQSLGQGLEFLIYFQGNSAPDKSGLPSDRFSAERTGGSVSTLTIQRTQQEDSAVYLCARGAYNEQFFGPGTRLTVL.

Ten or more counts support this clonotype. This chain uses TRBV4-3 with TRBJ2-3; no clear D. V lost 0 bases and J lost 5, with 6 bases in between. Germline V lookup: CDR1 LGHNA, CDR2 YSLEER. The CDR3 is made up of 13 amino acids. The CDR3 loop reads CASSQDPEDTQYF. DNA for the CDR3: TGCGCCAGCAGCCAAGATCCAGAAGATACGCAGTATTTT.

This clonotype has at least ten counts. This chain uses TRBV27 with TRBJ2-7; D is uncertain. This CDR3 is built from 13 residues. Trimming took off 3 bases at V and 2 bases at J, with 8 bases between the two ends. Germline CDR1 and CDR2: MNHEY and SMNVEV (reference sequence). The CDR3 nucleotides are TGTGCCAGCAGTTTTCTGGCTACCTACGAGCAGTACTTC. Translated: CASSFLATYEQYF.

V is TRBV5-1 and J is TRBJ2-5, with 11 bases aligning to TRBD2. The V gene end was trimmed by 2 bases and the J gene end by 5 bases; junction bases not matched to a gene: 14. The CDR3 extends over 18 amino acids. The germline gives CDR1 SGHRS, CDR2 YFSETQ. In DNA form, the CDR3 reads TGCGCCAGCAGCTTCGGGACTAGCGGAACCAACCGGGGGGAGACCCAGTACTTC. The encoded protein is CASSFGTSGTNRGETQYF.

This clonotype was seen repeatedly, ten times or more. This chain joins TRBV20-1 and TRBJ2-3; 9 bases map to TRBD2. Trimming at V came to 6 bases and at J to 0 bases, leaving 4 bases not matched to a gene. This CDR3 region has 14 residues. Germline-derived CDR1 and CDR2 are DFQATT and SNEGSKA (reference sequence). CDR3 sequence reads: CSAPTSGSTDTQYF. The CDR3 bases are TGCAGTGCACCTACTAGCGGGAGCACAGATACGCAGTATTTT.

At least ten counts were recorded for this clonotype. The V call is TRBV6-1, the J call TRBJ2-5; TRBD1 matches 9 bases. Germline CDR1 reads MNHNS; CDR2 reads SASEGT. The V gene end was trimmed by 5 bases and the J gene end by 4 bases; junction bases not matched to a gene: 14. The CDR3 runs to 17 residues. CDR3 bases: TGTGCCAGCAGTCTTCACGGGTACCGGGACAGGGCAGAGACCCAGTACTTC. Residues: CASSLHGYRDRAETQYF.

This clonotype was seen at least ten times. The CDR3 DNA reads TGCAGTGCTATAGCGAGCGGGAGAGAAGAGACCCAGTACTTC. As protein: CSAIASGREETQYF. The V gene is TRBV20-1, the J gene TRBJ2-5, with 8 positions matching TRBD2. This CDR3 region has 14 residues. Germline V gives CDR1 DFQATT, CDR2 SNEGSKA (reference sequence). V was clipped by 4 bases and J by 3 bases; unmatched bases: 7.

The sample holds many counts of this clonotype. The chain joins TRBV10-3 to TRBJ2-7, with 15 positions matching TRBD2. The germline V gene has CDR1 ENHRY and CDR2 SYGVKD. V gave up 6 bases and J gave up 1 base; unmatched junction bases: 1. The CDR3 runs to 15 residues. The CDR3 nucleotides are TGTGCCATCAGCGGACTAGCGGGAGGGTCCTACGAGCAGTACTTC. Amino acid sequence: CAISGLAGGSYEQYF.

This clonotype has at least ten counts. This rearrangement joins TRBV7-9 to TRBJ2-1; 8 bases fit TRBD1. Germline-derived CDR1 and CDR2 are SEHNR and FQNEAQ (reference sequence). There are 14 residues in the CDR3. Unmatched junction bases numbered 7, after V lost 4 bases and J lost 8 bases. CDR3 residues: CASSSWTGTYEQFF. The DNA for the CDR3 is TGTGCCAGCAGCTCCTGGACAGGGACATATGAGCAGTTCTTC.

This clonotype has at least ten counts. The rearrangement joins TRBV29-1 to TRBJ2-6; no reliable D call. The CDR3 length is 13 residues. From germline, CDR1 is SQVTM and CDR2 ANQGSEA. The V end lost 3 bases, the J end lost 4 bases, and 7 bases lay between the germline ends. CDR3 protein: CSVEGSGANVLTF. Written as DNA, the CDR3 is TGCAGCGTTGAGGGGTCCGGGGCCAACGTCCTGACTTTC.